Following are 20 T cell receptor beta chains from one sample sequenced in a study of blood T cell repertoires in COVID-19. Using immunoSEQ multiplex PCR, the repertoire was profiled, and TCRdb retains in-frame clones only, with some absent. This sample has 150,000 to 200,000 clones, with 75% to 90% found just once. Input material: PBMCs or T cells enriched from blood (not recorded which). Source of these receptors: a woman under 30 who had recovered from COVID-19.

The chain couples TRBV15 to TRBJ2-2, with D unresolved. Trimming shortened V by 0 bases and J by 8 bases, and 10 bases separated the two germline ends. The CDR3 runs 14 residues. Germline V gene lookup returns CDR1 LNHNV and CDR2 YYDKDF (reference sequence). CDR3 residues: CATSRDNPSGELFF. In nucleotides, the CDR3 is TGTGCCACCAGCAGAGACAACCCCAGTGGGGAGCTGTTTTTT.

This rearrangement joins TRBV28 to TRBJ2-7; 10 nucleotides agree with TRBD2. Germline CDR1 and CDR2: MDHEN and SYDVKM. V shed 2 bases and J 6 bases; nucleotides not matched to a gene: 10. The CDR3 covers 16 residues. For the CDR3, the DNA is TGTGCCAGCAGTTTAAAGAGGGCTAGCGGGAGCACCGAGCAGTACTTC. It encodes CASSLKRASGSTEQYF.

The J gene is TRBJ2-7, the V gene TRBV11-2, with 11 nucleotides matching TRBD2. CDR3 length equals 18 residues. Per germline, CDR1 SGHAT and CDR2 FQNNGV. The V and J ends lost 5 bases and 5 bases, in that order; junction bases with no gene match: 17. CDR3 nucleotide sequence: TGTGCCAGCAGCCCCTTAGCCCCCCGACTAGCGGGACCCCACGAGCAGTACTTC. Residues: CASSPLAPRLAGPHEQYF.

This chain joins TRBV11-2 and TRBJ2-3; no definite D call. CDR1 SGHAT and CDR2 FQNNGV come from the germline V gene. Trimming stripped 6 bases from V and 3 bases from J, with 13 bases between. The CDR3 covers 14 residues. This CDR3 reads CASREGGWTDTQYF. In DNA form, the CDR3 reads TGTGCCAGCAGAGAAGGCGGATGGACAGATACGCAGTATTTT.

The chain combines TRBV5-6 with TRBJ2-7; 7 nucleotides line up with TRBD2. Germline-derived CDR1 and CDR2 are SGHDT and YYEEEE. CDR3 length: 15 residues. V was clipped by 0 bases and J by 0 bases; unmatched bases: 3. CDR3 sequence (DNA): TGTGCCAGCAGCTTGGCCGGGGGGAGCTCCTACGAGCAGTACTTC. Translating it yields CASSLAGGSSYEQYF.

CDR3 sequence: CASSMRGETQYF. In DNA form, the CDR3 reads TGTGCCAGTAGTATGAGAGGGGAGACCCAGTACTTC. V gene TRBV19 combines with J gene TRBJ2-5, with TRBD2 as a possible D gene (5 bases). CDR3 length: 12 amino acids. V was shortened by 3 bases and J by 5 bases, with 7 bases between the two germline ends. Germline values: CDR1 LNHDA, CDR2 SQIVND (reference sequence).

This chain connects TRBV4-1 to TRBJ2-1; TRBD2 matches at 8 bases. The CDR3 runs to 16 residues. The germline gives CDR1 MGHRA, CDR2 YSYEKL. J lost 8 bases, V lost 0 bases, and 9 bases had no gene match. The DNA for the CDR3 is TGCGCCAGCAGCCAAGATCTCAGCGGGAGCCAGGATGAGCAGTTCTTC. Encoded protein: CASSQDLSGSQDEQFF.

CDR3: CASRSGRGYRMNTEAFF. The CDR3, as DNA: TGTGCCAGCAGATCGGGGAGGGGATATCGGATGAACACTGAAGCTTTCTTT. The V and J genes are TRBV7-8 and TRBJ1-1; D is perhaps TRBD1 (5 bases). V gave up 6 bases and J gave up 0 bases, with 20 bases separating them. In germline, CDR1 is SGHVS, CDR2 FQNEAQ. CDR3 length: 17 amino acids. Variable domain in full (rest from reference TRBV7-8 and TRBJ1-1): GAGVSQSPRYKVAKRGQDVALRCDPISGHVSLFWYQQALGQGPEFLTYFQNEAQLDKSGLPSDRFFAERPEGSVSTLKIQRTQQEDSAVYLCASRSGRGYRMNTEAFFGQGTRLTVV.

The chain couples TRBV7-9 to TRBJ2-6; 8 nucleotides align to TRBD1. The germline V gene encodes CDR1 SEHNR and CDR2 FQNEAQ (reference sequence). This CDR3 contains 18 residues. V shed 5 bases, J shed 0 bases, and the junction held 9 bases outside the gene matches. CDR3 residues: CASSRDRGGISGANVLTF. CDR3 in DNA: TGTGCCAGCAGCCGCGACAGGGGTGGGATCTCTGGGGCCAACGTCCTGACTTTC.

The chain joins TRBV5-4 to TRBJ2-7; 9 bases fit TRBD2. Germline CDR1 reads SGHNT; CDR2 reads YYREEE (reference sequence). This CDR3 is 15 amino acids long. Trimming at V came to 3 bases and at J to 3 bases, leaving 7 bases not matched to a gene. DNA of the CDR3: TGTGCCAGCAGCTCCGGGACTAGCCCTTTCTACGAGCAGTACTTC. It translates to CASSSGTSPFYEQYF.

The sample holds one count of this clone. The rearrangement uses TRBV5-1 and TRBJ2-2, with D uncertain. CDR1 SGHRS and CDR2 YFSETQ come from the germline V gene. Trimming shortened V by 4 bases and J by 1 base, and 8 bases separated the two germline ends. The CDR3 spans 14 residues. This CDR3 reads CASSQDGNTGELFF. In nucleotides, the CDR3 is TGCGCCAGCAGCCAGGATGGGAACACCGGGGAGCTGTTTTTT.

The J gene is TRBJ2-7, the V gene TRBV9; D is possibly TRBD1 (7 bases). This CDR3 has 14 residues. V dropped 5 bases and J dropped 3 bases, with 15 bases sitting between them. Germline V gene lookup returns CDR1 SGDLS and CDR2 YYNGEE. The CDR3 DNA sequence: TGTGCCAGCAGTGGAGGGGGACAGCACTACGAGCAGTACTTC. Translation: CASSGGGQHYEQYF.

V is TRBV6-2 or TRBV6-3 and J is TRBJ2-2; D remains ambiguous. The germline V and J ends were trimmed by 4 bases and 7 bases, with 4 bases remaining between them. The CDR3 totals 11 residues. Germline loops: CDR1 MNHEY, CDR2 SVGEGT. The chain's CDR3 is CASSFGGELFF. The CDR3 DNA reads as TGTGCCAGCAGTTTCGGCGGGGAGCTGTTTTTT.

J is TRBJ1-1 and V is TRBV5-6, with 9 bases lining up with TRBD1. From germline, CDR1 is SGHDT and CDR2 YYEEEE. J was trimmed by 5 bases and V by 4 bases; bases with no gene match: 6. The CDR3 runs 14 residues. In DNA form, the CDR3 reads TGTGCCAGCAGCCCGTGGACAGGGGTAACTGAAGCTTTCTTT. Translating gives CASSPWTGVTEAFF.

The chain employs TRBV18 and TRBJ1-4; no reliable D call. The CDR3 spans 14 residues. The germline V and J ends were trimmed by 3 bases and 4 bases, with 9 bases remaining between them. CDR1 is KGHSH and CDR2 is LQKENI in the germline V gene. CDR3 sequence: CASSPKTNNEKLFF. The CDR3 DNA reads TGTGCCAGCTCACCCAAAACTAATAATGAAAAACTGTTTTTT.

This clone has more than one count but fewer than ten. The V call is TRBV27, the J call TRBJ2-4; tentative D call: TRBD2 (5 bases). The CDR3 loop spans 16 amino acids. Germline V gene data show CDR1 as MNHEY and CDR2 as SMNVEV (reference sequence). Trimming left V 8 bases short and J 1 base short, with 18 bases between. CDR3 in amino acids: CASSGWGWVAKNIQYF. In DNA, the CDR3 is TGTGCCAGCTCGGGGTGGGGATGGGTGGCCAAAAACATTCAGTACTTC.

V gene TRBV9 combines with J gene TRBJ2-7, with 7 bases matching TRBD2. The CDR3 consists of 15 residues. Trimming cost V 0 bases and J 4 bases; bases outside gene matches: 7. In germline, CDR1 is SGDLS, CDR2 YYNGEE. The CDR3 DNA follows: TGTGCCAGCAGCGTAGGACGGGGGGTCGTGTACGAGCAGTACTTC. It yields the protein CASSVGRGVVYEQYF.

The rearrangement joins TRBV27 to TRBJ2-5, with D perhaps matching TRBD2 (6 bases). Germline V gene sequence: CDR1 MNHEY, CDR2 SMNVEV (reference sequence). The V end lost 9 bases, the J end lost 1 base, and 12 bases lay between the germline ends. The CDR3 spans 13 residues. CDR3 nucleotides: TGTGCCAGTCGGGACTCGCGCCAAGAGACCCAGTACTTC. Protein product: CASRDSRQETQYF.

This chain uses TRBV7-2 with TRBJ2-7, with 11 bases fitting TRBD2. V dropped 4 bases and J dropped 6; count of bases not matched to a gene: 5. The CDR3 has 14 amino acids. CDR1 and CDR2 (germline): SGHTA, FQGNSA. This CDR3 reads CASSSLAGGLEQYF. The DNA of the CDR3 is TGTGCCAGCAGCTCCCTAGCGGGAGGTCTCGAGCAGTACTTC. Together with reference TRBV7-2 and TRBJ2-7, the CDR3 gives the full variable domain: GAGVSQSPSNKVTEKGKDVELRCDPISGHTALYWYRQSLGQGLEFLIYFQGNSAPDKSGLPSDRFSAERTGGSVSTLTIQRTQQEDSAVYLCASSSLAGGLEQYFGPGTRLTVT.

The rearrangement joins TRBV5-4 to TRBJ1-3; 11 nucleotides match TRBD1. V shed 4 bases, J shed 2 bases, and the junction held 2 bases outside the gene matches. This CDR3 has 15 residues. Germline V gene data show CDR1 as SGHNT and CDR2 as YYREEE (reference sequence). CDR3 protein: CASSLDRGPGNTIYF. The CDR3 DNA follows: TGTGCCAGCAGCCTGGACAGGGGGCCTGGAAACACCATATATTTT.